This section outlines one TCR beta chain sequence together with its context. This entry comes from a study of TIL therapy for anti-PD-1-resistant metastatic lung cancer. The immunoSEQ assay was v3. Survey-level samples got roughly 1.9 million read pairs; deep-level samples got roughly 4.5-6 million. Sequenced by immunoSEQ multiplex PCR; TCRdb stores in-frame clones only, minus some. In the table there are tens of thousands of clones, approximately 83% of which are singletons. As for time point: pre-treatment sample, taken before nivolumab and TIL therapy. Stage 4 NSCLC adults joined between late 2017 and 2020. Germline CDR1 and CDR2: MNHEY and SVGEGT. CDR3 size: 18 residues. Germline trimming cut 5 bases from V and 0 bases from J; bases unmatched to any gene: 7.

The chain couples TRBV6-2 or TRBV6-3 to TRBJ2-4; TRBD2 matches at 13 bases. This clonotype originated in a person between 25 and 79 years old with non-small cell lung cancer. The sample in question was blood, obtained at baseline. This chain's CDR3 is CASSTGTSGELAKNIQYF. CDR3 nucleotides: TGTGCCAGCAGTACCGGGACTAGCGGGGAACTAGCCAAAAACATTCAGTACTTC.